This T cell receptor beta chain was identified in a study of cytomegalovirus exposure and HLA in healthy donors. The overall study: In an earlier analysis, 90 million to 120 million unique TCR beta sequences were found from some 200 million T cells.

Of note for this clone: The antigen is unknown.

Germline CDR1 reads SGHVS; CDR2 reads FNYEAQ. The CDR3 sequence is 13 residues long. The study's findings and limits: A few CMV-associated chains were confirmed in vitro to be specific for CMV antigens. In an earlier analysis, in approximately 630 donors, most V segments appeared productive either ~87% or ~30% of the time.

Primers: 60 Vbeta forward and 13 Jbeta reverse. Libraries were prepared by immunoSEQ multiplex PCR; TCRdb keeps only in-frame clonotypes and omits some of them. The sample lists 200,000 to 250,000 clones, 82% occurring once. J is TRBJ2-5 and V is TRBV7-6, with TRBD2 matching 10 bases. The DNA end favors TRBJ2-7, so the J call may be wrong. The sample comprised PBMCs. This clonotype originated in a woman in her 40s in good health and CMV-seronegative. As DNA, the CDR3 is TGTGCCAGCTCTAGCGGGAGTACCTACGAGCAGTACTTC. Its translation: CASSSGSTYEQYF.